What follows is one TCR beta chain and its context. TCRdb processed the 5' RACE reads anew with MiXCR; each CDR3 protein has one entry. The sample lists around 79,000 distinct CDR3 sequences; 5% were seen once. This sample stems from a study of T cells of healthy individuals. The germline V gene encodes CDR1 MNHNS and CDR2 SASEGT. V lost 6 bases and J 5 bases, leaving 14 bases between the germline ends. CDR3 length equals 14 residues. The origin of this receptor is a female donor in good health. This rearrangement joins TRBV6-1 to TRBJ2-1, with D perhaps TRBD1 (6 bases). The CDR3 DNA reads TGTGCCAGCAGGGGTAACAGGGATGACAATGAGCAGTTCTTC. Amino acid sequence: CASRGNRDDNEQFF.